The present entry profiles one T cell receptor beta chain with its context. The data originate from a study of control samples from healthy donors and cancer patients. The CDR3 spans 18 residues. V gave up 4 bases and J gave up 0 bases, with 19 bases separating them. Germline V gene data show CDR1 as KGHDR and CDR2 as SFDVKD. Profiling relied on immunoSEQ multiplex PCR, and the TCRdb table lists in-frame clones only, not all of them. The top ten hold approximately 38% of the sample, which has more than 85,000 clones, 84% seen once. V and J are TRBV24-1 and TRBJ2-3; tentative D call: TRBD2 (7 bases). The sequence came from a man in his 70s with lung cancer. The sequencing sample was made of PBMCs. The CDR3 sequence: CATSDLGGSGGSTDTQYF. DNA of the CDR3: TGTGCCACCAGTGACCTTGGGGGGTCGGGGGGCAGCACAGATACGCAGTATTTT.